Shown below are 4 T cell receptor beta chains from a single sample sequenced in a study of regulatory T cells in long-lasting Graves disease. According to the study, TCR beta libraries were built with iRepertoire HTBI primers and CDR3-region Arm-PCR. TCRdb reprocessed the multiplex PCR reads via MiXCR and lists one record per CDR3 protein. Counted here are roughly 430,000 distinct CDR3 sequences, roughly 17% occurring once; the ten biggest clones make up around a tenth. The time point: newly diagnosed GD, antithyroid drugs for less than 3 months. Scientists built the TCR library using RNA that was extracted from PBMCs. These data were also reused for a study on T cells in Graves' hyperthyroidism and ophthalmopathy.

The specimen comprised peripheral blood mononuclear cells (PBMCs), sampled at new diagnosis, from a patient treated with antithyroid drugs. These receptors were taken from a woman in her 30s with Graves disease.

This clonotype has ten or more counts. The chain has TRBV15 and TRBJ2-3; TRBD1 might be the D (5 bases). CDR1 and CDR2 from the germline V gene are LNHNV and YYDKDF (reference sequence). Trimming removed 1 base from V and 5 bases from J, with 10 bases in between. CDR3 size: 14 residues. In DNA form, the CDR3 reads TGTGCCACCAGCAGAGCGGAGCAGGGAGATACGCAGTATTTT. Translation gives CATSRAEQGDTQYF.

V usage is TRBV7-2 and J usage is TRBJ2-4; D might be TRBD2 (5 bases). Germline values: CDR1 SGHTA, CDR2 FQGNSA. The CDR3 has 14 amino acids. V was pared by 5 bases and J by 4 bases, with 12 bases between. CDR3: CASSPLLAKNIQYF. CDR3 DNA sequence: TGTGCCAGCAGCCCTCTCCTAGCTAAAAACATTCAGTACTTC.

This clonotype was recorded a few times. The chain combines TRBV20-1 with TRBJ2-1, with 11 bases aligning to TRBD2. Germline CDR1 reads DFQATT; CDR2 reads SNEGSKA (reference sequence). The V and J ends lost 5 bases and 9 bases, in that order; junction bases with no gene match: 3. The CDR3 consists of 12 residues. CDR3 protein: CSAPGLAGEQFF. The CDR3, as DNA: TGCAGTGCTCCTGGACTAGCGGGTGAGCAGTTCTTC.

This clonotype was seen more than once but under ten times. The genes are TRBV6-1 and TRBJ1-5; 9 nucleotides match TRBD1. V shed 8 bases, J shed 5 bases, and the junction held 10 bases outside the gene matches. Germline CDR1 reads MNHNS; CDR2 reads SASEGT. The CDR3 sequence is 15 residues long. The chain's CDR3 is CASYGTGKYHQPQHF. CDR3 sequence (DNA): TGTGCCAGCTATGGGACAGGGAAATATCATCAGCCCCAGCATTTT.